The source of this T cell receptor beta chain is a study of CD8 T cells in ankylosing spondylitis. V was shortened by 5 bases and J by 1 base, with 8 bases between the two germline ends. There are 12 residues in the CDR3. The germline gives CDR1 DFQATT, CDR2 SNEGSKA (reference sequence). From the 5' RACE reads, TCRdb called clonotypes with MiXCR, one entry per CDR3 protein. The repertoire holds 150,000 or so distinct CDR3 sequences, with about 9.9% as singletons. The V and J genes are TRBV20-1 and TRBJ1-1; D is ambiguous. The sample consisted of blood, either unsorted or a sorted T cell fraction (not recorded which). This receptor was identified in a male donor with ankylosing spondylitis or in good health (not recorded which). CDR3 amino acids: CSAVLGNTEAFF. The DNA for the CDR3 is TGCAGTGCTGTGCTGGGGAACACTGAAGCTTTCTTT.